The TCR beta chain under discussion was sequenced for a study of monozygotic twins with inflammatory bowel disease. Concerning this clonotype: The antigen remains undetermined.

General study results and limits: Variability may have been added to patient repertoires by differing immunosuppressive treatments.

Eight cDNA synthesis reactions were run for every sample. TCRdb reprocessed the 5' RACE reads and stores each CDR3 protein as one record, lacking DNA. The specimen's table records about 300,000 distinct CDR3 sequences. The CDR3 is 15 residues long. V usage is TRBV12-3 or TRBV12-4 and J usage is TRBJ2-7; the D call from TCRdb, TRBD1, cannot be confirmed without DNA. This TCR derives from a human donor with ulcerative colitis or Crohn's disease, or a healthy co-twin of an affected twin (not recorded which). Input material: blood. This CDR3 reads CASSRTRQPPYEQYF.